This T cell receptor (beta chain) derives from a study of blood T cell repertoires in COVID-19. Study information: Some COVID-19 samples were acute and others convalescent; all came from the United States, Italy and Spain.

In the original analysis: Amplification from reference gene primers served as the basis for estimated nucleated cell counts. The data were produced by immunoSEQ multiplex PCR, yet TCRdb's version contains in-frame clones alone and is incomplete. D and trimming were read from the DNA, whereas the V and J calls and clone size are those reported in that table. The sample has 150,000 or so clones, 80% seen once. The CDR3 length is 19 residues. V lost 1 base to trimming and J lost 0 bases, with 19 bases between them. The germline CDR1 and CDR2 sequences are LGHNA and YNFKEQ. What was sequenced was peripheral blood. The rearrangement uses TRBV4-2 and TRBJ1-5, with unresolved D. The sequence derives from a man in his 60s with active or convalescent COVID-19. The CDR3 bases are TGTGCCAGCAGCCAAGTTTTAACCCAGTTAATTTATAGCAATCAGCCCCAGCATTTT. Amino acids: CASSQVLTQLIYSNQPQHF.